This TCR beta chain derives from a study of post-analysis software for immune sequencing data. Study details: Included among the disease courses, which were recorded for the cohort, were relapsing-remitting, secondary progressive and progressive-relapsing multiple sclerosis. Overall study results and limits: There was significantly lower normalized Chao1 diversity in multiple sclerosis patients than in controls. TRBV5-6, TRBV5-1 and TRBV20-1 belonged to a set of about five TRBV segments that were more frequent in patients than controls.

Regarding this clonotype: Its antigen is as yet unknown.

TCR beta cDNA libraries included unique molecular identifiers. Each CDR3 protein gets one entry after TCRdb re-called the PCR reads with MiXCR. The data show hundreds of thousands of distinct CDR3 sequences, 59% seen once. With V trimmed by 1 base and J by 4 bases, 9 bases remained unmatched. Per germline, CDR1 SGHTA and CDR2 FQGNSA. The CDR3 runs 16 residues. This receptor was taken from a girl aged 2 to 9 with multiple sclerosis. Sequenced: blood. The chain uses TRBV7-2 and TRBJ1-2; 7 bases align to TRBD1. In nucleotides, the CDR3 is TGTGCCAGCAGCTTAGATCCCGTGACAGGGACCTATGGCTACACCTTC. Translated: CASSLDPVTGTYGYTF.